The 5 T cell receptor beta chains reported below all come from one sample, sequenced in a study of CDR3 diversity in severe acne. TCRdb reanalysed the PCR reads using MiXCR and keeps one entry per CDR3 protein. The sample records some 90,000 distinct CDR3 sequences, under 55% being singletons. Sequencing was carried out using blood. The receptors shown here come from a male donor with severe acne vulgaris.

The chain uses TRBV6-2 or TRBV6-3 and TRBJ2-1, with TRBD1 identical over 8 bases. The ends lost 3 bases at V and 10 bases at J; junction bases unmatched: 8. Looked up from germline, CDR1 is MNHEY and CDR2 is SVGEGT. The CDR3 is made up of 14 amino acids. CDR3 nucleotides: TGTGCCAGCAGTTATGGGCAGGGGGCTAGGGAGCAGTTCTTC. Residues: CASSYGQGAREQFF.

The chain's CDR3 is CASSDGLASYRGPDTQYF. CDR3 bases: TGTGCCAGCAGTGATGGGTTAGCGTCGTACCGAGGCCCAGATACGCAGTATTTT. The chain combines TRBV2 with TRBJ2-3, with D perhaps TRBD2 (5 bases). V was shortened by 3 bases and J by 4 bases, with 23 bases between the two germline ends. Germline V gene data show CDR1 as SNHLY and CDR2 as FYNNEI. This CDR3 contains 18 residues.

In its sample, this clonotype was seen once. The chain uses TRBV12-3 or TRBV12-4 and TRBJ2-7; D is unclear. Trimming took 5 bases from V and 7 from J, leaving 12 bases between them. There are 12 residues in the CDR3. The CDR3 DNA reads as TGTGCCAGCAGTCCCGAAGGAAGGGAGCAGTACTTC. It translates to CASSPEGREQYF.

V usage is TRBV24-1 and J usage is TRBJ2-3; TRBD2 is a possible D gene (5 bases). V was trimmed by 0 bases and J by 1 base, leaving 13 bases between them. The CDR3 has 17 amino acids. The V gene's germline CDR1 is KGHDR and CDR2 SFDVKD. The CDR3 spells CATSDLRRGLGTDTQYF. The CDR3 DNA follows: TGTGCCACCAGTGATTTGCGCAGAGGGCTGGGCACAGATACGCAGTATTTT.

The chain has TRBV25-1 and TRBJ1-3; D not resolved. The germline CDR1 and CDR2 sequences are MGHDK and SYGVNS. Trimming pared 6 bases from V and 2 bases from J, leaving 11 bases between. This CDR3 has 14 residues. CDR3 in amino acids: CASRWGGTGNTIYF. In nucleotides, the CDR3 is TGTGCCAGCAGATGGGGTGGGACTGGAAACACCATATATTTT.